This T cell receptor (beta chain) was identified during a study of early T cells in non-severe SARS-CoV-2 infection. Turning to the study itself: Chains were not paired, and sequencing was done on bulk RNA from unsorted whole blood.

This clonotype was seen repeatedly, ten times or more. CDR3 length equals 15 residues. The germline CDR1 and CDR2 sequences are MNHNS and SASEGT. The germline V and J ends were trimmed by 7 bases and 0 bases, with 13 bases remaining between them. The TCR library protocol attached unique molecular identifiers to the individual cDNA molecules. MiXCR, run by TCRdb on the 5' RACE reads, gives a single entry per CDR3 protein. The data show 35,000 to 45,000 distinct CDR3 sequences, with over 8.5% seen just once and roughly 12% held by the top ten. The clonotype was recovered from an adult who was a healthcare worker with PCR-confirmed SARS-CoV-2 infection or an uninfected control (not recorded which). The rearrangement uses TRBV6-1 and TRBJ1-3, with D perhaps TRBD1 (6 bases). Material: whole blood. DNA for the CDR3: TGTGCCAGCAAGCGAGGGGGAGGCTCTGGAAACACCATATATTTT. Protein product: CASKRGGGSGNTIYF.